The source of this T cell receptor beta chain is a study of blood T cell repertoires in COVID-19. As for the study in general: Nucleic acid was either cDNA or gDNA, and it came from T cells, B-cell-depleted T cells, or PBMCs.

The protocol was immunoSEQ multiplex PCR, while the TCRdb copy is restricted to in-frame clones and leaves out a portion. The data show some 320,000 clones, roughly 86% seen once. Looked up from germline, CDR1 is LNHDA and CDR2 is SQIVND (reference sequence). The CDR3 sequence is 15 residues long. V dropped 3 bases and J dropped 4; count of bases not matched to a gene: 6. Across about two dozen US areas, participants ranged in age from about 18 to 100 years. Each participant's cohort was designated according to participant-reported clinical history. A case of COVID-19 had been met by exposed participants within 2 weeks before study entry.

The sample taken for sequencing was PBMCs or T cells enriched from blood (not recorded which). This TCR was recovered from a woman aged 45-60 years who had been exposed to COVID-19. The V call is TRBV19, the J call TRBJ1-5; 7 bases match TRBD1. CDR3 in DNA: TGTGCCAGTAGTATCCCAGGGGGGCGAAATCAGCCCCAGCATTTT. Protein: CASSIPGGRNQPQHF.